This TCR beta chain derives from a study of cytomegalovirus exposure and HLA in healthy donors. General study results and limits: According to a later analysis, most TCR beta chains associated with CMV appeared HLA-restricted. The Asian-associated ancestry cluster reportedly had fewer N-insertions than the approximately 670-donor mean in a later analysis.

As to this clone: Antigen specificity is unknown.

Primers included in the PCR were 60 Vbeta and 13 Jbeta primers. Using immunoSEQ multiplex PCR, the repertoire was profiled, and TCRdb retains in-frame clones only, with some absent. The sample lists around 210,000 clones; around 80% were seen once. The clonotype comes from a boy between 10 and 17 years old in good health and CMV-seronegative. The sample consisted of PBMCs.

CDR3 residues: CASRPGLSSYEQYF. In DNA form, the CDR3 reads TGTGCCAGCAGACCGGGACTCAGCTCCTACGAGCAGTACTTC. The rearrangement uses TRBV6-1 and TRBJ2-7, with a weak D call TRBD2 (6 bases). This CDR3 spans 14 amino acids. V lost 6 bases and J 0 bases, leaving 12 bases between the germline ends. Germline loops: CDR1 MNHNS, CDR2 SASEGT.